This T cell receptor (beta chain) was documented in a study of OX40 agonist ivuxolimab in advanced cancers. Libraries were prepared by immunoSEQ multiplex PCR; TCRdb keeps only in-frame clonotypes and omits some of them. The sample carries about 60,000 clones, about 90% recorded once. The specimen comprised CD4+ or CD8+ T cells sorted from blood, sampled in a trial of the OX40 agonist ivuxolimab. The TCR sequence derives from an adult with an advanced solid tumor such as melanoma, head and neck, liver or kidney cancer.

The CDR3 sequence: CASSLLTGWGTEAFF. The CDR3 nucleotides are TGTGCCAGCAGCCTACTGACAGGGTGGGGCACTGAAGCTTTCTTT. V gene TRBV11-3 combines with J gene TRBJ1-1; 7 positions agree with TRBD1. From germline, CDR1 is SGHNT and CDR2 YENEEA. Trimming took 5 bases from V and 4 from J; bases not matched to a gene: 10. This CDR3 comprises 15 residues.